The present TCR beta chain was sequenced within a study of regulatory T cells in long-lasting Graves disease. General study findings and limits: Persistent Graves' patients had lower TCR diversity than newly diagnosed ones. Results may be inaccurate due to the small sample size.

The time point denotes: persistent/refractory GD, antithyroid drugs over 5 years with positive TRAb. Construction of the TCR library relied on RNA isolated from PBMCs. Each of the patients was recruited from an endocrinology department situated in Xi'an, China. Both iRepertoire HTBI primers and Arm-PCR of CDR3 regions were used to build the TCR beta libraries. In TCRdb, the multiplex PCR reads were re-called with MiXCR into one record per CDR3 protein. Of 700,000 or so distinct CDR3 sequences in the sample, 25% to 35% were seen once. Worth noting for this clonotype: Its antigen is not identified.

This sample comprised peripheral blood mononuclear cells (PBMCs), obtained when the disease was refractory, from a patient treated with antithyroid drugs. This sequence originates from a female donor with Graves disease.

The CDR3 DNA follows: TGTGCCAGCAGCTTACCCGGAATCCATGGCTACACCTTC. Translating it yields CASSLPGIHGYTF. The rearrangement uses TRBV7-2 and TRBJ1-2; no definite D call. V was cut by 2 bases and J by 6 bases, with 10 bases left in between. The CDR3 has 13 amino acids. Germline CDR1 reads SGHTA; CDR2 reads FQGNSA.